One T cell receptor (beta chain) is described in this entry. As yet, its antigen is unknown. Trimming took 1 base from V and 1 from J, leaving 8 bases between them. CDR1 is SNHLY, CDR2 FYNNEI, per germline. CDR3 size: 15 residues. The sample belongs to a study of early stage breast cancer tumors. Study-level points and caveats: Enriched TCRB sequences shared across patients were mostly commonly generated sequences.

Only in-frame clones appear in the TCRdb table, and some are missing; sequencing was by immunoSEQ multiplex PCR. The table records around 31,000 clones, over 70% of them present only once. V is TRBV2 and J is TRBJ1-5; possibly TRBD1 for D (6 bases). Sequences were obtained from blood. The TCR originated in a middle-aged person with breast cancer. CDR3 nucleotide sequence: TGTGCCAGCAGTGAAGGGGGGCTAAGCAATCAGCCCCAGCATTTT. This sequence encodes CASSEGGLSNQPQHF.